These 4 T cell receptor beta chains share one sample of origin, sequenced in a study of low-dose radiotherapy and immunotherapy resistance in tumors (dated 2022 in TCRdb). Explained via the paper, the time point label denotes: before trial treatment. Sequencing relied on an Illumina MiniSeq. Superscript III and a set of TRAV- and TRBV-specific primers were used to synthesize first-strand cDNA, so that both TCRalpha and TCRbeta chains were covered. TCRs were amplified for about 20 PCR cycles with Phusion, using a constant-region primer paired with the adapter attached to the V primers. The raw public data were reprocessed by TCRdb itself: fastp quality trimming at Q25, MiXCR clonotype calling, in-frame beta chains only. Rows are unified per CDR3 protein, each entry keeping the most common DNA and genes. Present in this sample are tens of thousands of distinct CDR3 sequences, 9.4% of which were seen just once. The ten largest clones take up 1% of the sample.

Sequences were derived from PBMCs, sampled before treatment. These TCRs come from a male donor with prostate cancer.

This clonotype came up many times. CDR3 amino acids: CASSHIDRGNEQFF. The CDR3 DNA reads TGCGCCAGCAGCCACATCGACAGGGGCAATGAGCAGTTCTTC. V is TRBV4-3 and J is TRBJ2-1, with 8 bases identical to TRBD1. The CDR3 consists of 14 residues. Germline CDR1 and CDR2: LGHNA and YSLEER. Unmatched junction bases numbered 4, after V lost 3 bases and J lost 6 bases.

This clonotype showed up many times. The CDR3 sequence: CASSPGDPGNYEQYF. CDR3 coding DNA: TGTGCCAGCAGTCCGGGGGACCCCGGAAACTACGAGCAGTACTTC. The chain is built from TRBV12-3 or TRBV12-4 and TRBJ2-7; tentative D call: TRBD2 (6 bases). The CDR3 loop spans 15 amino acids. V was clipped by 5 bases and J by 3 bases, with 17 bases between them.

This clonotype came up a few times. A read error may be the cause here, since a much bigger clone is one base away. The V and J genes are TRBV29-1 and TRBJ2-1; D possibly corresponds to TRBD2 (6 bases). The CDR3 is 13 amino acids. Germline CDR1 is SQVTM and CDR2 is ANQGSEA. Here the CDR3 reads CSGGGDAYNEKFF. For the CDR3, the DNA is TGCAGCGGGGGCGGGGACGCCTACAATGAGAAGTTCTTC.

This clonotype was detected many times. V is TRBV20-1 and J is TRBJ1-4; TRBD1 might be the D (6 bases). The CDR3 consists of 14 residues. In germline, CDR1 is DFQATT, CDR2 SNEGSKA (reference sequence). With 6 bases removed from V and 4 bases from J, the gap between germline ends came to 15 bases. This CDR3 is CSAPDRRSNEKLFF. In nucleotides, the CDR3 is TGCAGTGCGCCCGACAGGCGAAGTAATGAAAAACTGTTTTTT.